What follows describes a single T cell receptor beta chain. Trimming cost V 7 bases and J 2 bases; bases outside gene matches: 8. The germline V gene encodes CDR1 SGHAT and CDR2 FQNNGV. CDR3 size: 15 residues. The table came from immunoSEQ multiplex PCR; TCRdb's copy has only in-frame clones and leaves some out. Among roughly 90,000 clones listed, roughly 91% were seen once. These data originate in a study of OX40 agonist ivuxolimab in advanced cancers. Background on the study: Patients achieving partial responses numbered three: one hepatocellular carcinoma case and two cutaneous melanoma cases.

The clonotype comes from an adult with an advanced solid tumor such as melanoma, head and neck, liver or kidney cancer. The rearrangement uses TRBV11-2 and TRBJ2-3; TRBD2 aligns across 8 bases. Material: CD4+ or CD8+ T cells sorted from blood, obtained in a trial of the OX40 agonist ivuxolimab. The CDR3 bases are TGTGCCAGCAAGAAACTAGCGGTAAACACAGATACGCAGTATTTT. The encoded protein is CASKKLAVNTDTQYF. The variable domain in full, with the rest retrieved from reference TRBV11-2 and TRBJ2-3, is EAGVAQSPRYKIIEKRQSVAFWCNPISGHATLYWYQQILGQGPKLLIQFQNNGVVDDSQLPKDRFSAERLKGVDSTLKIQPAKLEDSAVYLCASKKLAVNTDTQYFGPGTRLTVL.